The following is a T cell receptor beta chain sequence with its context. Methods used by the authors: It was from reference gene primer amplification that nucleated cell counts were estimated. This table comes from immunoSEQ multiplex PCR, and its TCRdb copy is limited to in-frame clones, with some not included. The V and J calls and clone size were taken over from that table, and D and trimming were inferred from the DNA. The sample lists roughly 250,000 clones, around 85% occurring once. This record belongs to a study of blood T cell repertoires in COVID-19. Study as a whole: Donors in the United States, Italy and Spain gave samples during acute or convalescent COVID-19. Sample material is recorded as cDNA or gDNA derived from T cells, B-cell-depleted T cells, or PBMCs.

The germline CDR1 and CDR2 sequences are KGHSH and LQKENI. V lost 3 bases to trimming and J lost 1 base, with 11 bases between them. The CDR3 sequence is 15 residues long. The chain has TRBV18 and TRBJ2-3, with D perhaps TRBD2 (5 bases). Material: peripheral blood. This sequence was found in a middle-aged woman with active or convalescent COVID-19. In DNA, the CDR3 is TGTGCCAGCTCACCCTTCGGAGCGGGCACAGATACGCAGTATTTT. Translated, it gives CASSPFGAGTDTQYF.